One sample yielded the 19 T cell receptor beta chains listed below, sequenced in a study of T cells in Graves' hyperthyroidism and ophthalmopathy. The TCR beta CDR3 regions underwent amplification using RNA transcripts as the source. With the HTBI primer set, the TCR CDR3 went through a first round of RT-PCR. TCRdb reprocessed the multiplex PCR reads via MiXCR and lists one record per CDR3 protein. This sample has 300,000 to 500,000 distinct CDR3 sequences, with under 15% found just once. The sequencing sample was made of blood. Every receptor here comes from a woman aged 25 to 39 with Graves' hyperthyroidism.

This clonotype was detected a few times. The chain combines TRBV5-1 with TRBJ2-2, with TRBD1 matching 10 bases. J was trimmed by 3 bases and V by 0 bases; bases with no gene match: 5. From germline, CDR1 is SGHRS and CDR2 YFSETQ. The CDR3 has 17 residues. CDR3 residues: CASSLGTGGVDTGELFF. In nucleotides, the CDR3 is TGCGCCAGCAGCTTGGGGACAGGGGGAGTAGACACCGGGGAGCTGTTTTTT.

V and J are TRBV5-6 and TRBJ1-2; TRBD1 aligns across 7 bases. The CDR3 is 15 residues long. Germline values: CDR1 SGHDT, CDR2 YYEEEE. With V trimmed by 2 bases and J by 5 bases, 9 bases remained unmatched. CDR3 in amino acids: CASSLKQGPLYGYTF. CDR3 sequence (DNA): TGTGCCAGCAGCTTAAAACAGGGGCCCCTGTATGGCTACACCTTC.

The V gene is TRBV7-9, the J gene TRBJ2-5; D not resolved. This CDR3 is built from 13 residues. The ends were cut back, 3 bases at V and 4 bases at J, with 9 bases in the middle. Germline assignment: CDR1 SEHNR and CDR2 FQNEAQ (reference sequence). CDR3 bases: TGTGCCAGCAGCTTCGCGGTTGGAGAGACCCAGTACTTC. This translates into CASSFAVGETQYF.

Points on this clonotype: This may come from a read error, since a much larger clone is one base off. The V gene is TRBV14, the J gene TRBJ2-7; D not certain. CDR1 is SGHDN and CDR2 is FVKESK in the germline V gene. This CDR3 is 13 amino acids long. CDR3 nucleotides: TGTGCCAGCAGCCAAGACTTACGCCTCGAGCAGTGCTTC. Amino acids: CASSQDLRLEQCF.

This clonotype occurred many times. V gene TRBV24-1 combines with J gene TRBJ1-5, with 7 bases that match TRBD1. The CDR3 covers 13 residues. Germline CDR1 reads KGHDR; CDR2 reads SFDVKD. Trimming cost V 8 bases and J 7 bases; bases outside gene matches: 7. This CDR3 is CATNDRDEQPQHF. The CDR3 DNA sequence: TGTGCCACCAACGACAGGGACGAGCAGCCCCAGCATTTT.

This clonotype came up a few times. The chain recombines TRBV19 with TRBJ1-2; tentatively, D is TRBD1 (5 bases). This CDR3 has 11 residues. The V end lost 10 bases, the J end lost 3 bases, and 9 bases lay between the germline ends. CDR1 LNHDA and CDR2 SQIVND come from the germline V gene (reference sequence). The DNA for the CDR3 is TGTGCCACCGGGGACCACTATGGCTACACCTTC. Its protein product is CATGDHYGYTF.

This clonotype showed up many times. The chain uses TRBV11-2 and TRBJ1-6, with 7 positions matching TRBD1. Trimming cost V 7 bases and J 3 bases; bases outside gene matches: 6. CDR1 and CDR2 (germline): SGHAT, FQNNGV. This CDR3 region has 15 residues. CDR3 in DNA: TGTGCCAGCACCACGGGACAGCTCTATAATTCACCCCTCCACTTT. This sequence encodes CASTTGQLYNSPLHF.

The rearrangement links TRBV5-6 to TRBJ2-1; D remains ambiguous. The CDR3 extends over 12 amino acids. Germline CDR1 SGHDT, CDR2 YYEEEE. Trimming cost V 3 bases and J 4 bases, with 5 bases left between them. CDR3 loop: CASSWAYNEQFF. CDR3 DNA: TGTGCCAGCAGCTGGGCGTACAATGAGCAGTTCTTC.

V usage is TRBV5-1 and J usage is TRBJ2-1; D remains unclear. Trimming removed 1 base from V and 3 bases from J, with 8 bases in between. Germline values: CDR1 SGHRS, CDR2 YFSETQ. CDR3 size: 14 residues. CDR3 sequence: CASSLWQIYNEQFF. CDR3 coding DNA: TGCGCCAGCAGCTTGTGGCAGATCTACAATGAGCAGTTCTTC.

This sequence joins TRBV28 and TRBJ2-3; 7 positions match TRBD2. The CDR3 is 14 residues long. Germline V gene data show CDR1 as MDHEN and CDR2 as SYDVKM. V dropped 6 bases and J dropped 0; count of bases not matched to a gene: 3. CDR3 DNA sequence: TGTGCCAGCAGACTAGCGCCAAGCACAGATACGCAGTATTTT. This gives the protein CASRLAPSTDTQYF.

This clonotype came up a few times. The chain is built from TRBV7-2 and TRBJ2-1; 10 nucleotides agree with TRBD2. J gave up 4 bases and V 4 bases, and 7 bases lay outside the gene matches. Germline loops: CDR1 SGHTA, CDR2 FQGNSA. The CDR3 is 16 residues long. The CDR3 bases are TGTGCCAGCAGCTCTACTGGGACTAGCGAGTACAATGAGCAGTTCTTC. Its translation is CASSSTGTSEYNEQFF.

The rearrangement joins TRBV5-1 to TRBJ2-5; D is undetermined. CDR3 length: 13 amino acids. Germline V gene lookup returns CDR1 SGHRS and CDR2 YFSETQ. The V and J ends lost 0 bases and 5 bases respectively, with 8 bases between them. CDR3 residues: CASSLVVVETQYF. CDR3 coding DNA: TGCGCCAGCAGCTTGGTGGTGGTGGAGACCCAGTACTTC.

The genes are TRBV7-7 and TRBJ2-1, with TRBD1 matching 10 bases. The CDR3 contains 15 residues. After removal of 5 bases from V and 7 bases from J, the junction contained 8 bases not matched to a gene. The germline V gene encodes CDR1 SSHAT and CDR2 FNYEAQ (reference sequence). The CDR3 protein is CASSPRQGAGNEQFF. In nucleotides, the CDR3 is TGTGCCAGCAGCCCTAGACAGGGGGCGGGTAATGAGCAGTTCTTC.

This clonotype was counted at least ten times. The chain is built from TRBV15 and TRBJ2-7; D not certain. Germline CDR1 reads LNHNV; CDR2 reads YYDKDF (reference sequence). This CDR3 has 15 amino acids. V was trimmed by 1 base and J by 2 bases, leaving 12 bases between them. The CDR3, as DNA: TGTGCCACCAGCAGAGTAGGACGCTTAACCTACGAGCAGTACTTC. Its translation: CATSRVGRLTYEQYF. Full variable domain (outside the CDR3, taken from reference TRBV15 and TRBJ2-7): DAMVIQNPRYQVTQFGKPVTLSCSQTLNHNVMYWYQQKSSQAPKLLFHYYDKDFNNEADTPDNFQSRRPNTSFCFLDIRSPGLGDTAMYLCATSRVGRLTYEQYFGPGTRLTVT.

This clonotype was recorded at least ten times. This chain connects TRBV20-1 to TRBJ1-1, with D tentatively TRBD1 (5 bases). CDR3 length: 13 amino acids. Germline lookup yields CDR1 DFQATT and CDR2 SNEGSKA (reference sequence). V was clipped by 0 bases and J by 12 bases, with 17 bases between them. The CDR3: CSARDRDRPVTFF. The CDR3 DNA is TGCAGTGCTAGAGATAGGGACCGTCCCGTAACTTTCTTT.

This rearrangement joins TRBV19 to TRBJ2-7; D may be TRBD2 (7 bases). CDR1 is LNHDA and CDR2 is SQIVND in the germline V gene (reference sequence). The CDR3 runs to 16 residues. The V and J ends lost 6 bases and 6 bases respectively, with 24 bases between them. CDR3 amino acids: CASSRAPRGGPGEQYF. CDR3 nucleotide sequence: TGTGCCAGTAGCAGAGCCCCTAGGGGGGGACCGGGCGAGCAGTACTTC. The variable domain in full, with the rest retrieved from reference TRBV19 and TRBJ2-7, is DGGITQSPKYLFRKEGQNVTLSCEQNLNHDAMYWYRQDPGQGLRLIYYSQIVNDFQKGDIAEGYSVSREKKESFPLTVTSAQKNPTAFYLCASSRAPRGGPGEQYFGPGTRLTVT.

The chain joins TRBV4-1 to TRBJ2-7, with a tentative D call TRBD2 (6 bases). V was clipped by 6 bases and J by 2 bases, with 14 bases between them. The CDR3 length is 14 residues. The germline V gene has CDR1 MGHRA and CDR2 YSYEKL. Written as DNA, the CDR3 is TGCGCCAGCAGTAGGACGCGGGGAACCTACGAGCAGTACTTC. It yields the protein CASSRTRGTYEQYF.

The table lists this clonotype with many counts. This chain connects TRBV5-1 to TRBJ2-7; a weak D match, TRBD1 (6 bases). The CDR3 sequence is 15 residues long. Germline V gene lookup returns CDR1 SGHRS and CDR2 YFSETQ. The V end lost 1 base, the J end lost 5 bases, and 16 bases lay between the germline ends. CDR3 sequence reads: CASSLIRGLLNEQYF. The CDR3 DNA sequence: TGCGCCAGCAGCTTGATCAGGGGTCTTTTGAACGAGCAGTACTTC. The full variable domain, its missing parts supplied by reference TRBV5-1 and TRBJ2-7, is KAGVTQTPRYLIKTRGQQVTLSCSPISGHRSVSWYQQTPGQGLQFLFEYFSETQRNKGNFPGRFSGRQFSNSRSEMNVSTLELGDSALYLCASSLIRGLLNEQYFGPGTRLTVT.

V is TRBV28 and J is TRBJ1-5; TRBD1 agrees at 9 bases. This CDR3 is built from 13 residues. Trimming at V came to 7 bases and at J to 6 bases, leaving 4 bases not matched to a gene. The V gene's germline CDR1 is MDHEN and CDR2 SYDVKM. CDR3 nucleotides: TGTGCCAGCACAAAGACAGGGGGTCAGCCCCAGCATTTT. Translation gives CASTKTGGQPQHF.